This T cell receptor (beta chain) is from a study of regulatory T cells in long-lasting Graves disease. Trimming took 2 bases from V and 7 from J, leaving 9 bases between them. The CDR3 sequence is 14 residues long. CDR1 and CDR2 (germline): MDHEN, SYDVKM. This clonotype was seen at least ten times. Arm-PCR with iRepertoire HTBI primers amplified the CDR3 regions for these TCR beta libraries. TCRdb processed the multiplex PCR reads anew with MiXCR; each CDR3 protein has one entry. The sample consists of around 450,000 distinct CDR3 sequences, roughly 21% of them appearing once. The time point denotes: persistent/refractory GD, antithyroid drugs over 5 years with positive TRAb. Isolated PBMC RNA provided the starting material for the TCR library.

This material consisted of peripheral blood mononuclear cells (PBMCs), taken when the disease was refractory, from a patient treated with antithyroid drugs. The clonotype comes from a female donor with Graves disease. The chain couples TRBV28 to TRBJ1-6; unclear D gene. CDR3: CASSLVRGNSPLHF. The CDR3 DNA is TGTGCCAGCAGTTTAGTAAGAGGGAATTCACCCCTCCACTTT.